These T cell receptor beta chains were read from a single sample in a study of T-cell reconstitution after alpha-beta-depleted transplantation in children. TCRdb ran MiXCR on the PCR reads and lists one entry per CDR3 protein. Altogether a few hundred thousand distinct CDR3 sequences are present, 9.5% to 15% being singletons, with the ten largest covering around 6%. Sample: PBMCs from the stem cell graft donor, taken from the stem cell graft. These receptors originate from a human donor who donated a stem cell graft to a child with combined immunodeficiency. Both conserved end residues are part of each CDR3. D genes are given only for firm matches. The size entry is marked missing in some rows and otherwise reads once, few, many or a size class.

abundance: .; len: 16; j_gene: TRBJ2-7; d_gene: TRBD2; v_gene: TRBV12-3/TRBV12-4; CDR3aa: CASSGLAGTNTYEQYF; CDR3nt: TGTGCCAGCAGCGGACTAGCGGGGACAAACACCTACGAGCAGTACTTC
abundance: many; len: 16; j_gene: TRBJ2-2; d_gene: .; v_gene: TRBV7-9; CDR3aa: CASSRPRGWDTGELFF; CDR3nt: TGTGCCAGCAGCCGTCCCCGGGGATGGGACACCGGGGAGCTGTTTTTT
abundance: few; len: 10; j_gene: TRBJ2-5; d_gene: .; v_gene: TRBV5-5; CDR3aa: CASIDGTQYF; CDR3nt: TGTGCCAGCATAGACGGGACCCAGTACTTC
abundance: few; len: 13; j_gene: TRBJ2-2; d_gene: TRBD1; v_gene: TRBV12-3/TRBV12-4; CDR3aa: CASSKQGPGELFF; CDR3nt: TGTGCCAGCAGTAAACAGGGGCCCGGGGAGCTGTTTTTT
abundance: few; len: 13; j_gene: TRBJ2-1; d_gene: .; v_gene: TRBV29-1; CDR3aa: CSPLLVTSNEQFF; CDR3nt: TGCAGCCCTCTACTAGTAACGAGCAATGAGCAGTTCTTC
abundance: many; len: 14; j_gene: TRBJ1-1; d_gene: .; v_gene: TRBV5-1; CDR3aa: CASSLLGGNTEAFF; CDR3nt: TGCGCCAGCAGCTTGTTGGGCGGGAACACTGAAGCTTTCTTT
abundance: .; len: 17; j_gene: TRBJ2-3; d_gene: .; v_gene: TRBV20-1; CDR3aa: CSAIPPGGGLGPDTQYF; CDR3nt: TGCAGTGCTATCCCCCCGGGAGGGGGCTTGGGCCCAGATACGCAGTATTTT
abundance: .; len: 13; j_gene: TRBJ1-1; d_gene: .; v_gene: TRBV11-1; CDR3aa: CASSLFGGRRAFF; CDR3nt: TGTGCCAGCAGCTTATTTGGGGGGCGCCGGGCTTTCTTT
abundance: .; len: 16; j_gene: TRBJ2-2; d_gene: .; v_gene: TRBV24-1; CDR3aa: CATSDGGLPNTGELFF; CDR3nt: TGTGCCACCAGTGACGGAGGACTTCCGAACACCGGGGAGCTGTTTTTT
abundance: few; len: 17; j_gene: TRBJ2-5; d_gene: TRBD2; v_gene: TRBV14; CDR3aa: CASSQTPGTSVRKTQYF; CDR3nt: TGTGCCAGCAGCCAAACCCCTGGGACTAGCGTTCGAAAGACCCAGTACTTC
abundance: few; len: 17; j_gene: TRBJ2-2; d_gene: .; v_gene: TRBV12-3/TRBV12-4; CDR3aa: CASSYDLSESNTGELFF; CDR3nt: TGTGCCAGCAGTTACGACCTCAGCGAATCGAACACCGGGGAGCTGTTTTTT
abundance: few; len: 14; j_gene: TRBJ2-1; d_gene: TRBD2; v_gene: TRBV7-3; CDR3aa: CASSSRTSGSPFFF; CDR3nt: TGTGCCAGCAGCTCCCGGACTAGCGGGAGTCCGTTTTTCTTC
abundance: .; len: 14; j_gene: TRBJ1-2; d_gene: .; v_gene: TRBV7-2; CDR3aa: CASSPRAAGYGYTF; CDR3nt: TGTGCCAGCAGCCCGCGGGCGGCGGGCTATGGCTACACCTTC
abundance: .; len: 16; j_gene: TRBJ2-3; d_gene: TRBD2; v_gene: TRBV12-3/TRBV12-4; CDR3aa: CASSLIAGVSADTQYF; CDR3nt: TGTGCCAGCAGTCTAATAGCGGGAGTGTCAGCAGATACGCAGTATTTT
abundance: many; len: 15; j_gene: TRBJ2-3; d_gene: .; v_gene: TRBV24-1; CDR3aa: CAVALEGGITDTQYF; CDR3nt: TGTGCCGTAGCGCTAGAGGGGGGGATTACAGATACGCAGTATTTT
abundance: few; len: 15; j_gene: TRBJ1-5; d_gene: TRBD1; v_gene: TRBV7-2; CDR3aa: CASSLGTGGGQPQHF; CDR3nt: TGTGCCAGCAGCTTAGGGACAGGGGGCGGTCAGCCCCAGCATTTT
abundance: .; len: 13; j_gene: TRBJ1-1; d_gene: .; v_gene: TRBV3-1; CDR3aa: CASSRGGGSEAFF; CDR3nt: TGTGCCAGCAGCCGGGGGGGAGGTTCTGAAGCTTTCTTT
abundance: .; len: 12; j_gene: TRBJ2-5; d_gene: .; v_gene: TRBV20-1; CDR3aa: CSPLLAQETQYF; CDR3nt: TGCAGTCCCTTACTAGCCCAAGAGACCCAGTACTTC
abundance: few; len: 11; j_gene: TRBJ1-2; d_gene: .; v_gene: TRBV6-6; CDR3aa: CASSLREGYTF; CDR3nt: TGTGCCAGCAGTCTCAGAGAAGGCTACACCTTC
abundance: many; len: 14; j_gene: TRBJ2-1; d_gene: TRBD2; v_gene: TRBV20-1; CDR3aa: CSARTSGRSNEQFF; CDR3nt: TGCAGTGCTAGAACTAGCGGGAGATCCAATGAGCAGTTCTTC
abundance: many; len: 12; j_gene: TRBJ2-7; d_gene: .; v_gene: TRBV12-3/TRBV12-4; CDR3aa: CASSFTRYEQYF; CDR3nt: TGTGCCAGCAGTTTTACCCGTTACGAGCAGTACTTC
abundance: many; len: 17; j_gene: TRBJ2-7; d_gene: TRBD2; v_gene: TRBV20-1; CDR3aa: CSARDLAGGESSYEQYF; CDR3nt: TGCAGTGCTAGAGATTTAGCGGGGGGAGAAAGCTCCTACGAGCAGTACTTC
abundance: many; len: 16; j_gene: TRBJ2-2; d_gene: .; v_gene: TRBV4-2; CDR3aa: CASSQVTSGARGELFF; CDR3nt: TGTGCCAGCAGCCAAGTCACTTCAGGGGCGCGCGGGGAGCTGTTTTTT